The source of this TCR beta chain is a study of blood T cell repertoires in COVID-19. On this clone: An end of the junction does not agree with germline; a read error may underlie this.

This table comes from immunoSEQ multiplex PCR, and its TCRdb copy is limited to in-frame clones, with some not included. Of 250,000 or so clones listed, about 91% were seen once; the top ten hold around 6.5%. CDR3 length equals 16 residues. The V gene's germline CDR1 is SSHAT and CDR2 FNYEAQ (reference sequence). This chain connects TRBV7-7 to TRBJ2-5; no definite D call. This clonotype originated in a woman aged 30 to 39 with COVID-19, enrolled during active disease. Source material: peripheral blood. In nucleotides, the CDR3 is TGTGCTAGCAGCCCCCGAGGCGGTGTGATCCAAGAGACCCAGTACTTC. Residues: CASSPRGGVIQETQYF.